The next 7 T cell receptor beta chains were all read from a single sample in a study of blood T cell repertoires in COVID-19. The method was immunoSEQ multiplex PCR; TCRdb's version includes in-frame clones alone and lacks a portion of them. The sample carries about 190,000 clones, about 85% recorded once. Source material: peripheral blood. The receptors were gathered from a human donor in a cohort sampled during active COVID-19.

This clone is a singleton in its sample. In the same sample, other DNA sequences code for this CDR3. This rearrangement joins TRBV5-1 to TRBJ2-1, with a possible D match to TRBD2 (6 bases). Germline-derived CDR1 and CDR2 are SGHRS and YFSETQ. Deletions cut 2 bases from V and 0 bases from J, with 6 bases between. The CDR3 has 14 residues. The CDR3 is CASSFGSSYNEQFF. The CDR3 nucleotides are TGCGCCAGCAGCTTCGGGAGCTCCTACAATGAGCAGTTCTTC.

The chain uses TRBV19 and TRBJ1-5, with D possibly TRBD1 on 6 matching bases. CDR1 and CDR2 (germline): LNHDA, SQIVND (reference sequence). V lost 8 bases and J lost 1, with 12 bases in between. This CDR3 region has 14 residues. CDR3 in amino acids: CASDRKGSNQPQHF. In DNA form, the CDR3 reads TGTGCCAGTGACAGGAAAGGGAGCAATCAGCCCCAGCATTTT.

The J gene is TRBJ1-4, the V gene TRBV9; TRBD1 might be the D (6 bases). The CDR3 covers 15 residues. Trimming took 3 bases from V and 7 from J, leaving 16 bases between them. Germline V gene sequence: CDR1 SGDLS, CDR2 YYNGEE. In DNA form, the CDR3 reads TGTGCCAGCAGCGGGAAACAACCCAGGGGTGAAAAACTGTTTTTT. Amino acid sequence: CASSGKQPRGEKLFF. Full variable domain (missing parts from reference TRBV9 and TRBJ1-4): DSGVTQTPKHLITATGQRVTLRCSPRSGDLSVYWYQQSLDQGLQFLIQYYNGEERAKGNILERFSAQQFPDLHSELNLSSLELGDSALYFCASSGKQPRGEKLFFGSGTQLSVL.

The genes are TRBV5-6 and TRBJ2-1; the match to TRBD2 covers 8 bases. Germline loops: CDR1 SGHDT, CDR2 YYEEEE. Trimming took 1 base from V and 7 from J; bases not matched to a gene: 16. This CDR3 has 18 residues. CDR3 in DNA: TGTGCCAGCAGCTTGAGGTCTAGCGGGCCGAGGGGGGTAAATGAGCAGTTCTTC. Its translation: CASSLRSSGPRGVNEQFF.

The J gene is TRBJ2-7, the V gene TRBV5-1, with D tentatively TRBD2 (6 bases). The CDR3 runs 16 residues. V lost 2 bases, J lost 7 bases, and 22 bases lay in between. Germline V gene lookup returns CDR1 SGHRS and CDR2 YFSETQ. As DNA, the CDR3 is TGCGCCAGCAGCTTAGGAGGGGCAGGGTCCCTCGTGGAGCAGTACTTC. Its translation: CASSLGGAGSLVEQYF.

The sample holds a few counts of this clone. The J gene is TRBJ2-1, the V gene TRBV5-1, with 11 positions matching TRBD2. The CDR3 spans 14 residues. The V gene's germline CDR1 is SGHRS and CDR2 YFSETQ. Trimming took 4 bases from V and 15 from J; bases not matched to a gene: 12. The CDR3 nucleotides read TGCGCCAGCAGCGTTAGCGGGAGGGCCTCTTTGTTGTTCTTC. This sequence encodes CASSVSGRASLLFF. Complete variable domain (other parts from reference TRBV5-1 and TRBJ2-1): KAGVTQTPRYLIKTRGQQVTLSCSPISGHRSVSWYQQTPGQGLQFLFEYFSETQRNKGNFPGRFSGRQFSNSRSEMNVSTLELGDSALYLCASSVSGRASLLFFGPGTRLTVL.

The chain employs TRBV19 and TRBJ1-5; a possible D gene is TRBD1 (6 bases). Germline loops: CDR1 LNHDA, CDR2 SQIVND (reference sequence). Trimming shortened V by 9 bases and J by 7 bases, and 13 bases separated the two germline ends. This CDR3 region has 12 residues. The CDR3 DNA sequence: TGTGCCAGCACAGGGAACGGACAGCCCCAGCATTTT. Residues: CASTGNGQPQHF.